The present entry profiles one T cell receptor (beta chain) with its context. The clone's antigen remains unknown. The input lacks base qualities; no much larger clone sits a single base away. The sample is drawn from a study of cytomegalovirus exposure and HLA in healthy donors (dated by TCRdb to 2015 to 2018). Concerning the study at large: An earlier analysis of roughly 570 of the donors reported about 260 Gb of sequence data and about 120 million unique TCR beta sequences obtained from about 180 million T cells. In the later analysis, no new phenotypic data were used to find candidate immune exposures; instead, reliance was placed on TCR beta sequences and their occurrence across donors. The study used immunosequencing to profile the T cell repertoires of approximately 650 subjects and linked those repertoires to cytomegalovirus serostatus. Every discovery cohort repertoire had been produced on one sequencing platform. Typing coverage differed by locus: A, B, C, DRB1 and DQB1 were typed in about 629-640 donors, DQA1 in 522, DPA1 in some 570, and DPB1 in roughly 450. In a later genetic analysis, genome-wide SNP genotypes for about 55% of the roughly 700 donors were used, and that subset was treated as a discovery cohort. Four to six DR-DQ haplotypes were handled as single units for association and clustering, since linkage in the cohort was strong. Across 300 to 500 genotyped donors of the cohort, an average of about 200,000 unique TCR beta nucleotide sequences per donor were sequenced, and 15% to 20% of those sequences were non-productive. HLA typing covered class I and class II loci at four-digit resolution. The aim of the study was to test whether cataloging public T cell receptors could identify signatures of past pathogen exposure. Among the roughly 380 genotyped donors, 75% to 90% belonged to the genetic ancestry cluster associated with self-reported Caucasian donors. In an earlier analysis of 550 to 700 of the donors, high-throughput TCR beta sequencing was used to judge whether each TCR beta V gene segment behaved as functional or pseudogenic. Alongside the repertoire data, information on donor age, sex, ethnicity and CMV serostatus was compiled. Along with the roughly 700-subject first cohort, a separate validation cohort of over 90 different subjects was used. Around 320 gigabases of sequencing data and approximately 80 million unique TCR sequences were included in an early release covering 550 to 800 HLA-typed donors. To predict cytomegalovirus infection status, the study combined high-throughput TCR immunosequencing, statistical association of individual TCRs with disease status, and machine learning. A later analysis re-analyzed previously published TCR beta repertoires from approximately 700 donors and added high-resolution HLA genotyping to study TCR occurrence patterns. Broader findings and caveats from the paper: A further reported finding was that TCR beta sequences accurately predicted the HLA-A and HLA-B alleles for most subjects in the first cohort. In a later genetic analysis, fewer N-insertions in productive TCRs were reported among donors in an Asian-associated ancestry cluster than the approximately 710-donor mean. At a false discovery rate of 0.05, a later analysis linked under 20,000 TCR beta sequences to specific HLA alleles. In the study, 150 to 200 TCR beta chains were listed as associated with cytomegalovirus. The authors suggested that the approach could potentially be generalized to other disease states and immunological phenotypes. Because the 87-base-pair reads could not distinguish some IMGT-functional V segments, including TRBV6-2 and TRBV6-3, those segments were excluded. In vitro tests confirmed that a few of the cytomegalovirus-associated TCR beta chains recognize cytomegalovirus antigens. Presence/absence analyses assumed roughly uniform sequencing depth across donors, an assumption that may not hold. Correlated functional status among segregating V segments might reflect linkage disequilibrium, but an unknown experimental factor could not be ruled out. A group of highly shared sequence variants was considered likely to be a technical artifact of the sequencing pipeline. According to a later analysis, most CMV-associated TCR beta chains appeared to be HLA-restricted, and the HLA associations seemed to be driven largely by CMV exposure. When HLA alleles, especially DR and DQ, strongly co-occurred, TCR associations were difficult to assign to individual alleles. Because some donors lacked HLA typing at each locus, the association tests relied only on the typed subset. In an earlier analysis of more than 450 of the donors, most TCR beta V segments were observed in productive rearrangements about 90% or about 30% of the time, broadly matching IMGT annotations. The classifier was reported to diagnose cytomegalovirus status with high specificity and sensitivity in both the original cohort and the validation cohort. Several of the top co-occurrence clusters appeared to be linked to parvovirus B19, influenza, CMV and Epstein-Barr virus, according to a later analysis. In a later analysis, TCR association rates were found to vary across HLA loci, with the most associated TCRs seen for DRB1 alleles and the fewest for HLA-C alleles. In a later analysis, HLA-associated TCR beta chains were found to be more clonally expanded and to have lower generation probabilities than equally common non-associated chains. In a later genetic analysis, a missense DCLRE1C variant was associated with V-gene and J-gene trimming of TCR beta chains, and the association was replicated in an independent cohort. The earlier analysis of about 600 of the donors excluded fewer than 20 rarely observed V segments, including chromosome 9 orphons, because counts were too low. For the cohort, immune exposure information was limited to CMV serostatus. Most TCR sequences were seen in very few donors, while some public TCRs were found in many individuals. In this cohort, only TCR beta chains were sequenced, and detectable features were limited by the absence of alpha or paired-chain data.

Libraries were prepared through the immunoSEQ multiplex PCR assay. The multiplex PCR relied on a mix of 60 forward primers for TCR Vbeta segments and 13 reverse primers for TCR Jbeta segments. Amplification of the CDR3 region of rearranged TCR beta genes was performed with a multiplex PCR assay on genomic DNA. The amplified TCR beta libraries were sequenced on the Illumina HiSeq System as 87-base-pair reads. As for the authors' bioinformatics: A later analysis counted approximately 74 million unique TCR beta chains across the 550 to 750 repertoires, and some 11 million of these chains were shared by at least two donors. To remove PCR and sequencing errors, raw reads were error-corrected and collapsed into unique sequences using a nearest-neighbor algorithm that merged closely related sequences. CDR3 sequences were aligned to IMGT reference sequences to assign V, D and J gene segments. For a sequence to be retained, a match of at least six nucleotides to both a V gene segment and a J gene segment was required. A rearrangement counted as productive if the CDR3 had no stop codons and remained in frame with V and J, and every other rearrangement counted as non-productive. CDR3 was defined by IMGT convention, running from the second conserved V-encoded cysteine to the conserved J-encoded phenylalanine. In an earlier analysis of more than 550 of the donors, sequences lacking an unambiguous match to a single V gene segment were excluded. In an earlier analysis of 500 to 750 of the donors, V segments were called functional above 56.7% productive rearrangements and were called segregating when the between-donor standard deviation exceeded 5%. A statistical classification framework was developed to diagnose cytomegalovirus status using the catalog of TCR beta chain sequences. In a later analysis, TCR nucleotide sequences were compared against IMGT/GENE-DB human TR gene sequences so that V and J genes could be assigned. The TCRdist pipeline was used in a later analysis to assign CDR3 sequences and most-parsimonious VDJ recombination scenarios. In a later analysis, every TCR beta chain was defined by the combination of its CDR3 amino acid sequence and its V-gene family, and reads without a unique V-gene family were dropped. As a way to deal with suspected cross-contamination and a sequencing artifact, a later analysis dropped under 600 nucleotide sequences that were highly shared and had low generation probability. For each public chain, a later analysis derived a clonal expansion index from normalized ranks of inferred template counts within each repertoire. A later analysis computed generation probabilities with a VDJ recombination model fitted to out-of-frame rearrangements, and checked the results against IGoR. In a later analysis, TCR-TCR, TCR-HLA and TCR-CMV co-occurrence was scored with hypergeometric tests, and a repertoire-size bias correction was applied to TCR pairs. A later analysis estimated false discovery rates by permuting HLA or CMV assignments 20 times. A later analysis grouped co-occurring TCRs with DBSCAN, adding TCRdist sequence similarity when clustering within HLA-allele-positive subsets. Repertoires with fewer than 30,000 or more than 120,000 public chains, plus five repertoires with anomalous nucleotide sharing, were excluded from co-occurrence clustering. Imported from immuneACCESS, the table was reduced by TCRdb to in-frame sequences with V and J called. These copies leave out some clones; in studies compared against another copy, an unresolved V gene accounts for under half, and the cause of the remainder is not known. That table furnishes V, J and clone size, whereas the DNA furnished D and trimming. The sample table lists 65,000 to 95,000 clones, less than 80% of them with a count of one. 2% to 3% of the sample belongs to the ten largest clones.

The cohort comprised some 680 healthy bone marrow donors. All cohort members were sampled while nominally healthy, although unrecorded immune exposures were likely present. The donor was CMV seronegative and was included in the group of a few hundred seronegative cohort members. A peripheral blood sample was provided by each donor, and peripheral blood mononuclear cells were used for TCR beta sequencing. Genomic DNA was extracted from the blood cell samples with the Qiagen DNeasy Blood Extraction Kit. At the junction V is shortened by 3 bases and J by 0 bases, with 12 bases in between. Looking up the germline V gene (reference sequence) yields CDR1 LNHDA and CDR2 SQIVND. Including the terminal cysteine and phenylalanine, the CDR3 comprises 16 residues. Left in the record is the CDR3 DNA by itself, 48 bases read in frame from the first base.

The rearranged segments are TRBV19 and TRBJ2-1; perhaps TRBD2 is the D gene, with 6 bases matching. The sample taken for sequencing was PBMCs. The origin of this receptor is a man aged 30 to 39 in good health and CMV-seronegative. DNA sequence: TGTGCCAGTAGTATTCGTGGGAGGAGCTCCTACAATGAGCAGTTCTTC. Translated, it reads CASSIRGRSSYNEQFF.